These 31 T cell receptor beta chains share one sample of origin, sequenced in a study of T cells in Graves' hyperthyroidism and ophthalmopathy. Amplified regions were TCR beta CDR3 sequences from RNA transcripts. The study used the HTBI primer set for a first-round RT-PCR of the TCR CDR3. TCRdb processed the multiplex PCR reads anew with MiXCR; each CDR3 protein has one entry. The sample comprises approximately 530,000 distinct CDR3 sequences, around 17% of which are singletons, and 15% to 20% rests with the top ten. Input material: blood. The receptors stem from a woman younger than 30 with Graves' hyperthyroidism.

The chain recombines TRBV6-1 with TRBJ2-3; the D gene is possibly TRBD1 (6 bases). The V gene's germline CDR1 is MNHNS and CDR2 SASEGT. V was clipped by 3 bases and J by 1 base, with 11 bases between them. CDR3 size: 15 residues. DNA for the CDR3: TGTGCCAGCAGTGACGGACAGTATGGCACAGATACGCAGTATTTT. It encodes CASSDGQYGTDTQYF.

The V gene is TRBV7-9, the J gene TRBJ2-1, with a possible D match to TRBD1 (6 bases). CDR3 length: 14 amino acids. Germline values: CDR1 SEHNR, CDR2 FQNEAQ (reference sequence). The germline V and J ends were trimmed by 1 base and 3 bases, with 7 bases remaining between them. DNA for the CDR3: TGTGCCAGCAGCTTAGGACAGGACTACAATGAGCAGTTCTTC. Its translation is CASSLGQDYNEQFF.

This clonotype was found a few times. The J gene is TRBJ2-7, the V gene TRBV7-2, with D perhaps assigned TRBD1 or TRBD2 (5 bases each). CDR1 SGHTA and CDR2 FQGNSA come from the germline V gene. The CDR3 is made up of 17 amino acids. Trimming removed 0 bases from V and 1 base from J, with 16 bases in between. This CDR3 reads CASSLARSRGRSYEQYF. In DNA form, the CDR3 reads TGTGCCAGCAGCTTAGCGCGTAGTCGGGGCCGATCCTACGAGCAGTACTTC.

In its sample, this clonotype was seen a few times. CDR3 loop: CASSGQAGQPQHF. Here the CDR3 DNA reads TGTGCCAGCAGTGGGCAGGCCGGTCAGCCCCAGCATTTT. This rearrangement joins TRBV6-1 to TRBJ1-5; D is unclear. The germline CDR1 and CDR2 sequences are MNHNS and SASEGT. Trimming cost V 4 bases and J 6 bases, with 10 bases left between them. There are 13 residues in the CDR3.

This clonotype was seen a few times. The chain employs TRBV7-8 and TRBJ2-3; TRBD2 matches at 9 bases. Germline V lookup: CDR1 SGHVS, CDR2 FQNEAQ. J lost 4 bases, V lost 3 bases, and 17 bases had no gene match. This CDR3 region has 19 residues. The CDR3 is CASSFPHVSAGGRADTQYF. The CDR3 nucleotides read TGTGCCAGCAGCTTTCCCCATGTCTCGGCGGGGGGGAGGGCAGATACGCAGTATTTT. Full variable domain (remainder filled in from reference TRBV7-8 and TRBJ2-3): GAGVSQSPRYKVAKRGQDVALRCDPISGHVSLFWYQQALGQGPEFLTYFQNEAQLDKSGLPSDRFFAERPEGSVSTLKIQRTQQEDSAVYLCASSFPHVSAGGRADTQYFGPGTRLTVL.

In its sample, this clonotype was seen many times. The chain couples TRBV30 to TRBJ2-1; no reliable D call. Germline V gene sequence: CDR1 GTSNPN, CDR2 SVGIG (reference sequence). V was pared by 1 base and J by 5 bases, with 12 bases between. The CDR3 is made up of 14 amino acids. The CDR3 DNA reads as TGTGCCTGGAGTGGACTGGATGCTGACAATGAGCAGTTCTTC. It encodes CAWSGLDADNEQFF.

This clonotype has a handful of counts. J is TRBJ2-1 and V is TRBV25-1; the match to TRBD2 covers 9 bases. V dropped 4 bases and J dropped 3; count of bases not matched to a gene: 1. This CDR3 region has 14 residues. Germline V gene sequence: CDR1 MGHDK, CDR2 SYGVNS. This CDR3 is CASSVLAGYNEQFF. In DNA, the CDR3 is TGTGCCAGCAGTGTACTAGCGGGCTACAATGAGCAGTTCTTC.

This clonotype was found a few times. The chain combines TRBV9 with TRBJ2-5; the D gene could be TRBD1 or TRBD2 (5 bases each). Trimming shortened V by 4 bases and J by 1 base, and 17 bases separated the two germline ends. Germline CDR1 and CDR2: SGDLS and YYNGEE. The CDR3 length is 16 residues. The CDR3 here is CASSPGAPRAQETQYF. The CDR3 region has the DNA TGTGCCAGCAGCCCCGGGGCACCGAGGGCCCAAGAGACCCAGTACTTC.

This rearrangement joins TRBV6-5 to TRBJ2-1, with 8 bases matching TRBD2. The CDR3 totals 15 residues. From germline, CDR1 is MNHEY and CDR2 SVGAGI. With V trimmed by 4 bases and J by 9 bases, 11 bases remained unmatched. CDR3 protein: CASSSIRSGSFEQFF. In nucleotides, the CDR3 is TGTGCCAGCAGTTCCATCCGCAGCGGGAGCTTTGAGCAGTTCTTC.

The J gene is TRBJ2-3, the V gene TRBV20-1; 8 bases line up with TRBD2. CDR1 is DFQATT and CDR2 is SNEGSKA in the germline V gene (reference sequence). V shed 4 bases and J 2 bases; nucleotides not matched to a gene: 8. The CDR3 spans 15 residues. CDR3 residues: CSATAGAPTTDTQYF. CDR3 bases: TGCAGTGCTACAGCGGGGGCGCCAACCACAGATACGCAGTATTTT.

The CDR3 DNA is TGTGCCAGCAGTGAAACACCCCTCACCTACAATGAGCAGTTCTTC. As protein: CASSETPLTYNEQFF. The chain carries TRBV6-1 and TRBJ2-1; D ambiguous. The CDR3 extends over 15 amino acids. V lost 2 bases, J lost 2 bases, and 10 bases lay in between. In germline, CDR1 is MNHNS, CDR2 SASEGT.

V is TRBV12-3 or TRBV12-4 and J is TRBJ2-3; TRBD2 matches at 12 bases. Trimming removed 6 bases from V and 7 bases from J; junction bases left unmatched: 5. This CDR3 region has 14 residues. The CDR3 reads CASSPSGGAYTQYF. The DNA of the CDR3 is TGTGCCAGCAGCCCTAGCGGGGGGGCGTATACGCAGTATTTT.

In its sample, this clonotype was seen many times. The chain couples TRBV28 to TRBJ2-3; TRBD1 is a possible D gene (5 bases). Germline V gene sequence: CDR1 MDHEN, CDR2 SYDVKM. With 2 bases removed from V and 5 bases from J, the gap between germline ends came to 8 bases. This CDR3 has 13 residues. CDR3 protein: CASSLGQGDTQYF. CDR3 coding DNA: TGTGCCAGCAGTTTAGGTCAGGGAGATACGCAGTATTTT.

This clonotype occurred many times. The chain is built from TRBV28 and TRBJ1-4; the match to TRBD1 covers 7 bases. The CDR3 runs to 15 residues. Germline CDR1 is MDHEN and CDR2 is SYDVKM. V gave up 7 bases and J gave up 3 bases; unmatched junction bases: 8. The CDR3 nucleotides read TGTGCCAGCATCAAAGGACAGGTCGCTAATGAAAAACTGTTTTTT. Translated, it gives CASIKGQVANEKLFF.

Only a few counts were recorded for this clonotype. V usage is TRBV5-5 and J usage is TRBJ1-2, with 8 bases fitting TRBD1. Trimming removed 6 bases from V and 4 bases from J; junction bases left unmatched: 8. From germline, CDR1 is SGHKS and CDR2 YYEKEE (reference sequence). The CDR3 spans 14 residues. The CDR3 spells CASTQGATTYGYTF. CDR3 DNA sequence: TGTGCCAGCACCCAGGGGGCTACGACCTATGGCTACACCTTC. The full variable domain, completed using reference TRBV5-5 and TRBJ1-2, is DAGVTQSPTHLIKTRGQQVTLRCSPISGHKSVSWYQQVLGQGPQFIFQYYEKEERGRGNFPDRFSARQFPNYSSELNVNALLLGDSALYLCASTQGATTYGYTFGSGTRLTVV.

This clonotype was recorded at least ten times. CDR3 region: CSAADRGLTDTQYF. The CDR3 nucleotides are TGCAGTGCTGCGGACAGGGGGTTGACAGATACGCAGTATTTT. This chain links TRBV20-1 with TRBJ2-3; TRBD1 agrees at 10 bases. Unmatched junction bases numbered 5, after V lost 5 bases and J lost 3 bases. This CDR3 contains 14 residues. CDR1 DFQATT and CDR2 SNEGSKA come from the germline V gene (reference sequence).

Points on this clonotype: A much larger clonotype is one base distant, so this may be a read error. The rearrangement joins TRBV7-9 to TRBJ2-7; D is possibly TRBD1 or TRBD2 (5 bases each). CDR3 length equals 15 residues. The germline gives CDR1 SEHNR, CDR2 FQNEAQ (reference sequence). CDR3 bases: TGTGCCAGCAGCCTAGGGGCGGGCAGCCGATACGAGCGGTACTTC. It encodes CASSLGAGSRYERYF. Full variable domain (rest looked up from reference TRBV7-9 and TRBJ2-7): DTGVSQNPRHKITKRGQNVTFRCDPISEHNRLYWYRQTLGQGPEFLTYFQNEAQLEKSRLLSDRFSAERPKGSFSTLEIQRTEQGDSAMYLCASSLGAGSRYERYFGPGTRLTVT.

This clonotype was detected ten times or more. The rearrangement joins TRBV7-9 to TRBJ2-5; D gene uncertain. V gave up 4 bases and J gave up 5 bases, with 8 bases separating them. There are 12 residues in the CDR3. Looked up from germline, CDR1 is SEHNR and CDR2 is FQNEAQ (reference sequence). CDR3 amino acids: CASSYLWETQYF. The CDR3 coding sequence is TGTGCCAGCAGCTACTTATGGGAGACCCAGTACTTC.

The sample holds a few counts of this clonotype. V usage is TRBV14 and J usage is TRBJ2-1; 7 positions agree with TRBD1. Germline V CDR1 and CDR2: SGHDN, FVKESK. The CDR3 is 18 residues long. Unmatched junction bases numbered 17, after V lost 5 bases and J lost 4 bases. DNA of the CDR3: TGTGCCAGCAGCAGCCCGGGACAGCTGAATACCCTTTACAATGAGCAGTTCTTC. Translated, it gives CASSSPGQLNTLYNEQFF.

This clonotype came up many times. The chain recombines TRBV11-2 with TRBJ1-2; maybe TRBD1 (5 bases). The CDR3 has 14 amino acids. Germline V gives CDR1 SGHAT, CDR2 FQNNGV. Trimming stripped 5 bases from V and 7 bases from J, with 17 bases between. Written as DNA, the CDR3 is TGTGCCAGCAGCCCAGAATTCAGGGACTCTGGCTACACCTTC. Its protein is CASSPEFRDSGYTF.

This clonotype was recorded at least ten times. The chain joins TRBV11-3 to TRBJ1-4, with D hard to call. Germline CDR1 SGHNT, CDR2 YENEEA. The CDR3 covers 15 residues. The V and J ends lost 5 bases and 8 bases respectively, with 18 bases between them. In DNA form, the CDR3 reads TGTGCCAGCAGCACCCCGTTCGGCCCTAGGGAAAAACTGTTTTTT. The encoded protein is CASSTPFGPREKLFF.

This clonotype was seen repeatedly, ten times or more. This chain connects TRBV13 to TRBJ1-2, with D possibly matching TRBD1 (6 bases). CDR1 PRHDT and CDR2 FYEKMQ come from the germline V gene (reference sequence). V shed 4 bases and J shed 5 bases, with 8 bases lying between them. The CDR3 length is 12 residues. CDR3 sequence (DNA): TGTGCCAGCAGCTCCGGGACATATGGCTACACCTTC. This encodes CASSSGTYGYTF.

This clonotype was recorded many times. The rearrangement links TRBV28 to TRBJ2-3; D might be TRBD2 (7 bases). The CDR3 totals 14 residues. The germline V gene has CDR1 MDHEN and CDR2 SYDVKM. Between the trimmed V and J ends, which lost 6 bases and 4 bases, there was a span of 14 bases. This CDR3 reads CASSKGGVSDTQYF. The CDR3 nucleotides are TGTGCCAGCAGCAAGGGGGGGGTGTCAGATACGCAGTATTTT. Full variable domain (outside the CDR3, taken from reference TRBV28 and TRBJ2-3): DVKVTQSSRYLVKRTGEKVFLECVQDMDHENMFWYRQDPGLGLRLIYFSYDVKMKEKGDIPEGYSVSREKKERFSLILESASTNQTSMYLCASSKGGVSDTQYFGPGTRLTVL.

CDR3 sequence: CASSELAGGPTNEQFF. For the CDR3, the DNA is TGTGCCAGCAGTGAATTAGCGGGAGGGCCAACCAATGAGCAGTTCTTC. The J gene is TRBJ2-1, the V gene TRBV6-1, with TRBD2 identical over 11 bases. CDR1 and CDR2 from the germline V gene are MNHNS and SASEGT. Losses at the gene ends were 2 bases for V and 6 bases for J; bases not matched to a gene: 6. There are 16 residues in the CDR3.

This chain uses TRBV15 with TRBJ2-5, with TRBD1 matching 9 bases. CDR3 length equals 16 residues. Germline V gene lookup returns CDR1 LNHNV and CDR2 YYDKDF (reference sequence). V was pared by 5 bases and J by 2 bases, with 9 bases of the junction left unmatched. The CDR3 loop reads CATSGTGMPPQETQYF. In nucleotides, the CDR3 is TGTGCCACCAGCGGGACAGGGATGCCACCTCAAGAGACCCAGTACTTC.

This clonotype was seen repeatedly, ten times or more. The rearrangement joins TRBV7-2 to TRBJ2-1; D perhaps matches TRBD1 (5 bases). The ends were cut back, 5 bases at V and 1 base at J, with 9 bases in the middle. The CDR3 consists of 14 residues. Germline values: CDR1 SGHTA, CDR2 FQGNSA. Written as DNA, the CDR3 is TGTGCCAGCAGCCATGACAGTTCCTACAATGAGCAGTTCTTC. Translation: CASSHDSSYNEQFF.

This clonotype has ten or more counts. CDR3 sequence reads: CAWNLDRGTGAAYNEQFF. CDR3 nucleotide sequence: TGTGCCTGGAATCTCGACAGGGGTACGGGAGCGGCCTACAATGAGCAGTTCTTC. V usage is TRBV30 and J usage is TRBJ2-1, with 8 bases aligning to TRBD1. The CDR3 sequence is 18 residues long. The trim removed 4 bases at V and 2 bases at J, leaving 16 bases unmatched. Germline values: CDR1 GTSNPN, CDR2 SVGIG (reference sequence). The whole variable domain, remainder taken from reference TRBV30 and TRBJ2-1, is SQTIHQWPATLVQPVGSPLSLECTVEGTSNPNLYWYRQAAGRGLQLLFYSVGIGQISSEVPQNLSASRPQDRQFILSSKKLLLSDSGFYLCAWNLDRGTGAAYNEQFFGPGTRLTVL.

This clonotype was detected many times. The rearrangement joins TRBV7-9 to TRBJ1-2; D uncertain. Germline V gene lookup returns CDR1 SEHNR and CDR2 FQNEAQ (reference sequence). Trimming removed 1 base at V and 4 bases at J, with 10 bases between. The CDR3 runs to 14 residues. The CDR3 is CASSLVGPTYGYTF. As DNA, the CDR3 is TGTGCCAGCAGCTTAGTCGGGCCTACCTATGGCTACACCTTC. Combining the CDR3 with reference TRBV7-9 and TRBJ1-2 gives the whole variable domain DTGVSQNPRHKITKRGQNVTFRCDPISEHNRLYWYRQTLGQGPEFLTYFQNEAQLEKSRLLSDRFSAERPKGSFSTLEIQRTEQGDSAMYLCASSLVGPTYGYTFGSGTRLTVV.

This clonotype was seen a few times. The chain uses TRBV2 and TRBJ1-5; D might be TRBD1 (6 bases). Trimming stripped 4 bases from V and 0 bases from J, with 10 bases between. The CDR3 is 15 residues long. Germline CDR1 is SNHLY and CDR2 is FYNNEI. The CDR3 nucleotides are TGTGCCAGCAGTGGCGGACAGCGTAGCAATCAGCCCCAGCATTTT. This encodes CASSGGQRSNQPQHF.

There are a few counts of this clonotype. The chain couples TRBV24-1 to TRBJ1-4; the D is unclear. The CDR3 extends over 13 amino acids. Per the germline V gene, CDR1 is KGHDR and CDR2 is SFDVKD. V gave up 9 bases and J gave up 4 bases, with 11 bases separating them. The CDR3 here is CATSDVNNEKLFF. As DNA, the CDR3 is TGTGCCACCTCGGACGTCAATAATGAAAAACTGTTTTTT.

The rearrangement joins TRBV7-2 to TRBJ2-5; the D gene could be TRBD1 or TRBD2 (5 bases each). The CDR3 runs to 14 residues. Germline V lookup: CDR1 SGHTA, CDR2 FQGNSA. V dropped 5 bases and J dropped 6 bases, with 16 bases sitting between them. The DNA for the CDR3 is TGTGCCAGCAGCCACGTGGGATGGGGGAAGACCCAGTACTTC. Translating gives CASSHVGWGKTQYF.